The clone carrying this T cell receptor (beta chain) occurred many times. Antigen specificity is unknown. The data were taken from a study of blood T cells in healthy people across ages. Study-wide results and limits: Lack of knowledge of donor CMV status possibly confounded expanded clonotype changes.

The CDR3 has 14 amino acids. The ends were cut back, 3 bases at V and 2 bases at J, with 11 bases in the middle. The germline gives CDR1 LGHNA, CDR2 YSLEER. PCR was performed a second time for roughly 7 to 11 cycles using a sample-barcoded 5' primer and a J-beta primer mix. TCRdb processed the 5' RACE reads anew with MiXCR; each CDR3 protein has one entry. The repertoire holds about 1.5 million distinct CDR3 sequences, approximately 42% seen once, with 4% in the top ten. The genes are TRBV4-3 and TRBJ2-7; D is perhaps TRBD2 (5 bases). This TCR derives from a woman under 30 in good health. Material for sequencing was blood. DNA of the CDR3: TGCGCCAGCAGCCATTATCGGGAAACCTACGAGCAGTACTTC. This encodes CASSHYRETYEQYF.